A selection of T cell receptor beta chains follows, all from one sample in a study of T cell changes during pregnancy in multiple sclerosis. The repertoire was sequenced with immunoSEQ multiplex PCR; TCRdb's copy has only in-frame clones and lacks some. The table includes some 60,000 clones, 93% detected once. Specimen: peripheral blood, collected after pregnancy. The origin of the receptors is a female donor with multiple sclerosis, enrolled in a pregnancy study. The CDR3 runs from the conserved cysteine through the conserved F or W. Each record gives: clone size, V gene, J gene, D gene, CDR3 length, CDR3 protein, CDR3 DNA. The D gene is left open where the match is weak. Only part of the rows carry a size: once, few, many, or a class if the clone is expanded.

size: -
V: TRBV9
J: TRBJ2-1
D: TRBD2
length: 16
CDR3: CASSTPRSGGYNEQFF
DNA: TGTGCCAGCAGCACCCCCCGGAGCGGGGGCTACAATGAGCAGTTCTTC

size: -
V: TRBV6-1
J: TRBJ2-1
D: TRBD2
length: 12
CDR3: CASSKLAGEKFF
DNA: TGTGCCAGCAGTAAACTAGCGGGAGAAAAATTCTTC

size: many
V: TRBV7-2
J: TRBJ2-1
D: TRBD2
length: 15
CDR3: CASNNAGTSDNEQFF
DNA: TGTGCCAGCAACAATGCCGGGACTAGCGACAATGAGCAGTTCTTC

size: -
V: TRBV19
J: TRBJ2-3
D: -
length: 13
CDR3: CASSMQGTDTQYF
DNA: TGTGCCAGTAGTATGCAGGGTACAGATACGCAGTATTTT

size: -
V: TRBV7-6
J: TRBJ1-3
D: -
length: 16
CDR3: CASSPRERAGGNTIYF
DNA: TGTGCCAGCAGCCCTAGGGAGAGGGCCGGAGGAAACACCATATATTTT

size: -
V: TRBV5-8
J: TRBJ2-3
D: TRBD1
length: 14
CDR3: CASSLGQGPDTQYF
DNA: TGTGCCAGCAGCTTGGGACAGGGACCAGATACGCAGTATTTT

size: -
V: TRBV9
J: TRBJ1-3
D: TRBD1
length: 16
CDR3: CASSVSGTASGNTIYF
DNA: TGTGCCAGCAGCGTATCCGGGACAGCCTCTGGAAACACCATATATTTT

size: -
V: TRBV7-9
J: TRBJ2-5
D: TRBD1
length: 14
CDR3: CASSRTGAEETQYF
DNA: TGTGCCAGCAGCCGGACAGGGGCGGAGGAGACCCAGTACTTC

size: -
V: TRBV10-2
J: TRBJ2-5
D: -
length: 16
CDR3: CASSELGYSGVETQYF
DNA: TGCGCCAGCAGTGAGTTGGGCTATTCGGGGGTAGAGACCCAGTACTTC

size: -
V: TRBV7-6
J: TRBJ2-5
D: TRBD2
length: 15
CDR3: CASSSETSLVETQYF
DNA: TGTGCCAGCAGCTCCGAGACTAGCCTGGTCGAGACCCAGTACTTC

size: -
V: TRBV28
J: TRBJ2-1
D: -
length: 14
CDR3: CASSLWPGDNEQFF
DNA: TGTGCCAGCAGTTTATGGCCAGGGGACAATGAGCAGTTCTTC

size: -
V: TRBV5-4
J: TRBJ1-1
D: -
length: 13
CDR3: CASSSEQGTEAFF
DNA: TGTGCCAGCAGCAGCGAACAGGGAACTGAAGCTTTCTTT

size: few
V: TRBV7-8
J: TRBJ1-1
D: -
length: 13
CDR3: CASSFADVTEAFF
DNA: TGTGCCAGCAGCTTCGCGGATGTCACTGAAGCTTTCTTT

size: once
V: TRBV25-1
J: TRBJ2-3
D: TRBD2
length: 16
CDR3: CASSVTSGTSTDTQYF
DNA: TGTGCCAGCAGTGTGACTAGCGGGACTAGCACAGATACGCAGTATTTT

size: -
V: TRBV6-5
J: TRBJ2-1
D: TRBD2
length: 16
CDR3: CASSYSRLAGGNEQFF
DNA: TGTGCCAGCAGTTACTCGAGGTTAGCGGGAGGTAATGAGCAGTTCTTC

size: -
V: TRBV9
J: TRBJ2-3
D: -
length: 14
CDR3: CASSGYGSTDTQYF
DNA: TGTGCCAGCAGCGGCTACGGGAGTACAGATACGCAGTATTTT

size: -
V: TRBV6-5
J: TRBJ2-7
D: TRBD2
length: 15
CDR3: CASKLAGGSQYEQYF
DNA: TGTGCCAGCAAACTAGCGGGAGGGTCCCAATACGAGCAGTACTTC

size: -
V: TRBV7-2
J: TRBJ2-1
D: TRBD2
length: 19
CDR3: CASSPQLGSGGLSYNEQFF
DNA: TGTGCCAGCAGCCCCCAGCTAGGTAGCGGGGGTCTCTCCTACAATGAGCAGTTCTTC

size: -
V: TRBV6-5
J: TRBJ2-1
D: TRBD2
length: 16
CDR3: CASSYWRGRGYNEQFF
DNA: TGTGCCAGCAGTTATTGGCGAGGGAGGGGTTACAATGAGCAGTTCTTC

size: -
V: TRBV5-1
J: TRBJ2-1
D: TRBD2
length: 15
CDR3: CASSPSRTSPDEQFF
DNA: TGCGCCAGCAGCCCCTCCCGGACTAGCCCGGATGAGCAGTTCTTC

size: few
V: TRBV7-2
J: TRBJ1-5
D: -
length: 16
CDR3: CASSAQNPGHNQPQHF
DNA: TGTGCCAGCAGCGCCCAGAATCCAGGGCACAATCAGCCCCAGCATTTT

size: medium-sized
V: TRBV15
J: TRBJ2-1
D: -
length: 17
CDR3: CATSRDPEVTWGNEQFF
DNA: TGTGCCACCAGCAGAGACCCGGAGGTGACTTGGGGCAATGAGCAGTTCTTC

size: -
V: TRBV7-8
J: TRBJ1-3
D: -
length: 17
CDR3: CASTDPGAGSSGNTIYF
DNA: TGTGCCAGCACCGACCCCGGGGCGGGGAGCTCTGGAAACACCATATATTTT

size: -
V: TRBV4-1
J: TRBJ2-7
D: -
length: 15
CDR3: CASSQLGGIAYEQYF
DNA: TGCGCCAGCAGCCAACTGGGGGGAATCGCCTACGAGCAGTACTTC

size: -
V: TRBV9
J: TRBJ2-1
D: TRBD2
length: 16
CDR3: CASSAQGLPGLGEQFF
DNA: TGTGCCAGCAGCGCCCAGGGACTACCTGGCTTGGGTGAGCAGTTCTTC

size: -
V: TRBV29-1
J: TRBJ2-7
D: -
length: 15
CDR3: CSVLGDRGSSYEQYF
DNA: TGCAGCGTTTTGGGGGATAGGGGGAGCTCCTACGAGCAGTACTTC

size: -
V: TRBV7-2
J: TRBJ1-2
D: -
length: 18
CDR3: CASSPVESGWHPIYGYTF
DNA: TGTGCCAGCAGCCCCGTTGAATCAGGGTGGCATCCTATATACGGCTACACCTTC

size: -
V: TRBV9
J: TRBJ2-5
D: TRBD2
length: 17
CDR3: CASSARTSGRALETQYF
DNA: TGTGCCAGCAGCGCCAGGACTAGCGGGAGGGCCTTGGAGACCCAGTACTTC

size: -
V: TRBV4-3
J: TRBJ2-7
D: TRBD2
length: 17
CDR3: CASSQEAGLAGGHEQYF
DNA: TGCGCCAGCAGCCAAGAGGCGGGACTAGCGGGAGGGCACGAGCAGTACTTC

size: -
V: TRBV29-1
J: TRBJ2-1
D: TRBD2
length: 17
CDR3: CSVEWGTSGNPYNEQFF
DNA: TGCAGCGTTGAATGGGGGACTAGCGGTAACCCCTACAATGAGCAGTTCTTC

size: -
V: TRBV19
J: TRBJ1-3
D: TRBD1
length: 13
CDR3: CASTGDRGNTIYF
DNA: TGTGCCAGTACCGGGGACAGGGGAAACACCATATATTTT

size: -
V: TRBV28
J: TRBJ2-1
D: TRBD2
length: 16
CDR3: CASSLLRTSGYGEQFF
DNA: TGTGCCAGCAGTTTGCTTAGGACTAGCGGATACGGTGAGCAGTTCTTC

size: -
V: TRBV5-4
J: TRBJ1-2
D: TRBD1
length: 15
CDR3: CASSLGQGIGYGYTF
DNA: TGTGCCAGCAGCTTGGGACAGGGAATTGGCTATGGCTACACCTTC

size: -
V: TRBV20-1
J: TRBJ2-5
D: TRBD2
length: 11
CDR3: CSVAGLAGPYF
DNA: TGCAGTGTCGCGGGACTAGCGGGACCATACTTC

size: -
V: TRBV5-4
J: TRBJ2-5
D: -
length: 14
CDR3: CASSAKRGQETQYF
DNA: TGTGCCAGCAGCGCCAAAAGGGGGCAAGAGACCCAGTACTTC

size: -
V: TRBV28
J: TRBJ2-7
D: -
length: 14
CDR3: CASTHIGVTYEQYF
DNA: TGTGCCAGCACCCATATAGGGGTTACCTACGAGCAGTACTTC

size: -
V: TRBV5-4
J: TRBJ2-7
D: -
length: 14
CDR3: CASSLAGTFYEQYF
DNA: TGTGCCAGCAGCTTGGCCGGGACATTCTACGAGCAGTACTTC

size: once
V: TRBV27
J: TRBJ1-1
D: -
length: 13
CDR3: CASSLRSNTEAFF
DNA: TGTGCCAGCAGTTTACGTAGTAACACTGAAGCTTTCTTT

size: -
V: TRBV7-2
J: TRBJ1-5
D: TRBD1
length: 15
CDR3: CASSAGDSLNQPQHF
DNA: TGTGCCAGCAGCGCTGGGGACAGCTTGAATCAGCCCCAGCATTTT

size: -
V: TRBV2
J: TRBJ2-7
D: TRBD2
length: 14
CDR3: CASERGRDTYEQYF
DNA: TGTGCCAGCGAACGCGGGAGGGATACCTACGAGCAGTACTTC

size: few
V: TRBV4-1
J: TRBJ2-1
D: -
length: 14
CDR3: CASTTVGASNEQFF
DNA: TGCGCCAGCACCACCGTGGGAGCCTCAAATGAGCAGTTCTTC

size: -
V: TRBV7-3
J: TRBJ1-2
D: -
length: 16
CDR3: CASSLRGDLSTYGYTF
DNA: TGTGCCAGCAGCTTAAGGGGGGACCTCTCTACCTATGGCTACACCTTC

size: -
V: TRBV7-9
J: TRBJ2-3
D: -
length: 16
CDR3: CASSYSVGLTTDTQYF
DNA: TGTGCCAGCAGCTATAGCGTAGGACTAACCACAGATACGCAGTATTTT

size: -
V: TRBV6-1
J: TRBJ1-5
D: TRBD1
length: 15
CDR3: CASSKPGQGNQPQHF
DNA: TGTGCCAGCAGTAAACCGGGACAGGGGAATCAGCCCCAGCATTTT

size: -
V: TRBV7-9
J: TRBJ1-5
D: -
length: 14
CDR3: CASSFSGFNQPQHF
DNA: TGTGCCAGCAGCTTTTCGGGTTTCAATCAGCCCCAGCATTTT

size: -
V: TRBV28
J: TRBJ2-5
D: TRBD2
length: 13
CDR3: CACNGRAKETQYF
DNA: TGTGCCTGTAACGGGAGGGCCAAAGAGACCCAGTACTTC

size: -
V: TRBV2
J: TRBJ2-2
D: TRBD2
length: 16
CDR3: CASSGTSGRSTGELFF
DNA: TGTGCCAGCAGTGGGACTAGCGGGAGGTCCACCGGGGAGCTGTTTTTT

size: -
V: TRBV2
J: TRBJ2-6
D: -
length: 17
CDR3: CASSEARKVAGANVLTF
DNA: TGTGCCAGCAGTGAAGCGCGAAAAGTTGCTGGGGCCAACGTCCTGACTTTC

size: -
V: TRBV19
J: TRBJ2-1
D: -
length: 16
CDR3: CASSKGGTKFANEQFF
DNA: TGTGCCAGTAGTAAGGGGGGGACTAAGTTTGCCAATGAGCAGTTCTTC